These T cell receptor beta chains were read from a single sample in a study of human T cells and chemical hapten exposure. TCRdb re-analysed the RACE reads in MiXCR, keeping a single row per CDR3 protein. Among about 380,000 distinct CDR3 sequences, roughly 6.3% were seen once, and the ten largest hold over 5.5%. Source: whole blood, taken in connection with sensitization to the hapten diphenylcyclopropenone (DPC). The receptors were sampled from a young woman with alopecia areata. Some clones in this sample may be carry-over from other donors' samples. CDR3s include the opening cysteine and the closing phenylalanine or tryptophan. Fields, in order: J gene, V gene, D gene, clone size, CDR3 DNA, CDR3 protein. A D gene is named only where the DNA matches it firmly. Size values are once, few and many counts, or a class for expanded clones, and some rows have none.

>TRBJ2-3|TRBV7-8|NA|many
TGTGCCAGCAGCCACAAGGGGAGCCCCACGGATACGCAGTATTTT
CASSHKGSPTDTQYF
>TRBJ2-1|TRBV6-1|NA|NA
TGTGCCAGCAGTGATCAGGACACCATTCAGCAGTTCTTC
CASSDQDTIQQFF
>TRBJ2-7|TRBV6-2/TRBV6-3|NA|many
TGTGCCAGCACCCCAGGGACATTCTACGAGCAGTACTTC
CASTPGTFYEQYF
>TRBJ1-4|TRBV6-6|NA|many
TGTGCCAGCAGTTATCGCAGGGGTGGCGAAAAACTGTTTTTT
CASSYRRGGEKLFF
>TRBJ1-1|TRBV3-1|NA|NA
TGTGCCAGCAGCCAAGAGTCAGGGCCCACTGAAGCTTTCTTT
CASSQESGPTEAFF
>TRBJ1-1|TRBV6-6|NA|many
TGTGCCAGCCGACTACAAGAGAACACTGAAGCTTTCTTT
CASRLQENTEAFF
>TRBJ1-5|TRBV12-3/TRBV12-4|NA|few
TGTGCCAGCAGTCTACCCTCCAGTAGCAATCAGCCCCAGCATTTT
CASSLPSSSNQPQHF
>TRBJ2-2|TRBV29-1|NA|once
TGCAGCGCCATGACAGTGAACACCGGGGAGCTGTTTTTT
CSAMTVNTGELFF
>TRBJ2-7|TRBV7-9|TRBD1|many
TGTGCCAGCAGCCACGGGACAGATTTCTACGAGCAGTACTTC
CASSHGTDFYEQYF
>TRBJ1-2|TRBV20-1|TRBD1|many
TGCAGTTGGGACAGGGGGCAAGATGGCTACACCTTC
CSWDRGQDGYTF
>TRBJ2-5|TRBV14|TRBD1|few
TGTGCCAGCAGCCAAGATATGACAGGGCGAGAGACCCAGTACTTC
CASSQDMTGRETQYF
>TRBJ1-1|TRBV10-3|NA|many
TGTGCCATCGGGGGGCAGAACACTGAAGCTTTCTTT
CAIGGQNTEAFF
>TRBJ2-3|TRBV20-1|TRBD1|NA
TGCAGTGCTAGAGGGGACAGGGGAAACACAGATACGCAGTATTTT
CSARGDRGNTDTQYF
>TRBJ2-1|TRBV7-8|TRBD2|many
TGTGCCAGCAGCCTGGAGACTAGCGGGGGAACGAATGAGCAGTTCTTC
CASSLETSGGTNEQFF
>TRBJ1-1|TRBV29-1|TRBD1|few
TGCAGCGTTGAATTGAGGCAGGGGGCGGGAGCTTTCTTT
CSVELRQGAGAFF
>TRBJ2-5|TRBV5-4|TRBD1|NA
TGTGCCAGCCGGGACAGGGGTATAGTGGAGACCCAGTACTTC
CASRDRGIVETQYF
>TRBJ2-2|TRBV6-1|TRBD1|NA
TGTGCCAGCAGTGAGGGGACAGGGTCCTCCGGGGAGCTGTTTTTT
CASSEGTGSSGELFF
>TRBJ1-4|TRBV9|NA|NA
TGTGCCAGCAGCGCACCCAACGGGGATCAGGCTGAAAAACTGTTTTTT
CASSAPNGDQAEKLFF
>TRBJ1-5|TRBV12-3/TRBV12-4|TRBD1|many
TGTGCCAGCAGTTTACAGACAGGGGGGGTCGGTCAGCCCCAGCATTTT
CASSLQTGGVGQPQHF
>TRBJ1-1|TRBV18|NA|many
TGTGCCAGCTCACCTTCCACGATGAACACTGAAGCTTTCTTT
CASSPSTMNTEAFF
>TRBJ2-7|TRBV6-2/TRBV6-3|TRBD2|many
TGTGCCAGCAGCCTGGGACTAGCGGGGGCCTACGAGCAGTACTTC
CASSLGLAGAYEQYF